The T cell receptor (beta chain) under discussion was sequenced for a study of blood T cell repertoires in COVID-19. On the study more broadly: Acute and convalescent COVID-19 samples came from the United States, Italy and Spain.

CDR1 is GTSNPN, CDR2 SVGIG, per germline (reference sequence). The length of the CDR3 is 16 residues. Trimming pared 0 bases from V and 7 bases from J, leaving 16 bases between. In the original analysis: For nucleated cells, counts were estimated from reference gene primer amplification. Assay: immunoSEQ multiplex PCR; the TCRdb copy retains only in-frame clones and omits some. V, J and clone size derive from that table, while D and trimming were established from the DNA sequence. The sample holds more than 95,000 clones; around 89% are singletons and the top ten take about 7.3%. This TCR was sampled from a man in his fifties or sixties with acute or convalescent COVID-19. The chain recombines TRBV30 with TRBJ1-6, with a possible D match to TRBD1 (5 bases). Sequences were obtained from peripheral blood. The CDR3 here is CAWSVGPSRGNSPLHF. CDR3 coding DNA: TGTGCCTGGAGTGTAGGCCCTTCTAGGGGCAATTCACCCCTCCACTTT.